These 3 T cell receptor beta chains originate from one sample sequenced in a study of blood T cell repertoires in COVID-19. Libraries were prepared by immunoSEQ multiplex PCR; TCRdb keeps only in-frame clonotypes and omits some of them. The table lists about 94,000 clones, about 89% of them singletons. Sequenced sample: peripheral blood. The origin of the receptors is a human donor with acute or convalescent COVID-19. The donor label of this sample is uncertain.

The V gene is TRBV2, the J gene TRBJ1-2, with a weak D call TRBD1 (6 bases). The CDR3 length is 12 residues. The germline CDR1 and CDR2 sequences are SNHLY and FYNNEI. Trimming cost V 4 bases and J 8 bases, with 11 bases left between them. The CDR3 coding sequence is TGTGCCAGCAGTGTTGGGACACCGGGCTACACCTTC. This sequence encodes CASSVGTPGYTF. Complete variable domain (other parts from reference TRBV2 and TRBJ1-2): EPEVTQTPSHQVTQMGQEVILRCVPISNHLYFYWYRQILGQKVEFLVSFYNNEISEKSEIFDDQFSVERPDGSNFTLKIRSTKLEDSAMYFCASSVGTPGYTFGSGTRLTVV.

This clone appeared a few times. The genes are TRBV7-8 and TRBJ2-7; no clear D gene. CDR1 is SGHVS and CDR2 is FQNEAQ in the germline V gene. Trimming took 3 bases from V and 1 from J, leaving 10 bases between them. This CDR3 is 14 amino acids long. The CDR3 sequence: CASSFFAESYEQYF. The DNA of the CDR3 is TGTGCCAGCAGCTTTTTTGCAGAATCCTACGAGCAGTACTTC.

This chain connects TRBV28 to TRBJ1-6; D call uncertain. The CDR3 is made up of 13 amino acids. In germline, CDR1 is MDHEN, CDR2 SYDVKM. V lost 6 bases and J lost 8, with 11 bases in between. The CDR3 DNA reads as TGTGCCAGCAGGTGGCAGGCTCATTCACCCCTCCACTTT. It yields the protein CASRWQAHSPLHF.